This is a list of T cell receptor beta chains from one sample in a study of blood T cell repertoires in COVID-19. TCRdb keeps only in-frame clones here, not all; method: immunoSEQ multiplex PCR. Seen here are 90,000 to 120,000 clones, 75% to 95% observed once, and the top ten hold roughly 1.3%. The sequencing sample was made of peripheral blood. Receptors originate from a woman in her 30s with acute or convalescent COVID-19. Each CDR3 is given with its conserved first and last residue. A D gene is named only where the DNA matches it firmly. The listing skips clone size in some rows; elsewhere it reads once, few, many or a size class.

size	D	J	V	length	DNA	CDR3
.	.	TRBJ2-6	TRBV6-1	16	TGTGCCAGCAGTGAAGCTTGGACTCCTGGGGCCAACGTCCTGACTTTC	CASSEAWTPGANVLTF
.	TRBD1	TRBJ2-1	TRBV2	13	TGTGCCAGCACCGGGGACAGGGACGATGAGCAGTTCTTC	CASTGDRDDEQFF
.	TRBD1	TRBJ1-6	TRBV19	13	TGTGCCAGTAGTGGGACAGGGAATTCACCCCTCCACTTT	CASSGTGNSPLHF
.	TRBD1	TRBJ1-1	TRBV4-1	15	TGCGCCAGCAGCCAGCCGACAGGGAGGAACACTGAAGCTTTCTTT	CASSQPTGRNTEAFF
.	TRBD2	TRBJ2-2	TRBV11-2	15	TGTGCCAGCAGCTTATCAGCGGGAGATCACGGGGAGCTGTTTTTT	CASSLSAGDHGELFF
.	.	TRBJ1-4	TRBV27	14	TGTGCCAGCAGTTTAGTCGGAGGGGTGAGGAAACTGTTTTTT	CASSLVGGVRKLFF
once	.	TRBJ2-2	TRBV7-3	15	TGTGCCAGCAGCCCAGGGACTTGGAACACCGGGGAGCTGTTTTTT	CASSPGTWNTGELFF
.	.	TRBJ2-1	TRBV6-2/TRBV6-3	12	TGTGCCAGCAGTTATGCGGACAATGAGCAGTTCTTC	CASSYADNEQFF
.	TRBD2	TRBJ2-1	TRBV2	15	TGTGCCAGCAGGCCGACTAGCGGGGGCCACAATGAGCAGTTCTTC	CASRPTSGGHNEQFF
.	.	TRBJ2-1	TRBV27	17	TGTGCCAGCAGTTTAACATCGGTCGGGATCCACTACAATGAGCAGTTCTTC	CASSLTSVGIHYNEQFF
.	TRBD2	TRBJ2-3	TRBV7-2	17	TGTGCCAGCAGCCCGCTAGCGGGTACTTCTAGCACAGATACGCAGTATTTT	CASSPLAGTSSTDTQYF
.	.	TRBJ1-1	TRBV7-3	13	TGTGCCAGCAGCCACCTCGCGCTCGGGGAAGCTTTCTTT	CASSHLALGEAFF
.	TRBD2	TRBJ2-1	TRBV11-2	17	TGTGCCAGCAGCTTGGGCCCTAGCGGGATAGTGTACAATGAGCAGTTCTTC	CASSLGPSGIVYNEQFF
.	.	TRBJ1-2	TRBV30	12	TGTGCCTGGGCCAACAGGGTTGGGAGCTACACCTTC	CAWANRVGSYTF
.	.	TRBJ1-5	TRBV19	15	TGTGCCAGTAGTAGGAGCGGGGGTCAAAATCAGCCCCAGCATTTT	CASSRSGGQNQPQHF
.	.	TRBJ2-3	TRBV7-3	13	TGTGCCAGCAGCTTGAGCCTCACAGATACGCAGTATTTT	CASSLSLTDTQYF
.	.	TRBJ2-1	TRBV2	11	TGTGCCAGCAGTGAACTCAATGAGCAGTTCTTC	CASSELNEQFF
few	TRBD1	TRBJ1-2	TRBV28	16	TGTGCCAGCAGTCAAGGGACAGGGCGTTTGGAGTATGGCTACACCTTC	CASSQGTGRLEYGYTF
.	TRBD1	TRBJ1-6	TRBV28	16	TGTGCCAGCAGTTCTAACAGGGGACATTATAATTCACCCCTCCACTTT	CASSSNRGHYNSPLHF
.	.	TRBJ1-6	TRBV6-5	14	TGTGCCAGCAGTTACAGTAGCTATAATTCACCCCTCCACTTT	CASSYSSYNSPLHF
.	.	TRBJ2-2	TRBV12-5	13	TGTGCTAGTGGACAGGTGAACACCGGGGAGCTGTTTTTT	CASGQVNTGELFF
.	TRBD2	TRBJ2-1	TRBV7-3	15	TGTGCCAGCAGCTTAAATGGCGGGGGGAACAATGAGCAGTTCTTC	CASSLNGGGNNEQFF
.	.	TRBJ1-1	TRBV7-2	15	TGTGCCAGCAGCAAACAACAGGGTAGGAACACTGAAGCTTTCTTT	CASSKQQGRNTEAFF
.	.	TRBJ2-3	TRBV11-3	15	TGTGCCAGCAGCTTAGTCGTCCTTCGTCCAGATACGCAGTATTTT	CASSLVVLRPDTQYF